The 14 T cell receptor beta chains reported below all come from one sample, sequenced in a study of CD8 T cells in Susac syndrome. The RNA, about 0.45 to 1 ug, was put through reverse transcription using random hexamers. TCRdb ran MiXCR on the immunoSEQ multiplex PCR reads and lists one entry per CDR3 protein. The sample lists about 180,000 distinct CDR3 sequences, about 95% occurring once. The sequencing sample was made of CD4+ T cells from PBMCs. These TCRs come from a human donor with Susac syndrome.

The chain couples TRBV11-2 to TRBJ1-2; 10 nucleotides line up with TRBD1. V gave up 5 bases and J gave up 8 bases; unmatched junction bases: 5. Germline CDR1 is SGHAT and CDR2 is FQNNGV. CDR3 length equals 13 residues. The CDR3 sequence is CASSATGGEGYTF. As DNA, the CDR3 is TGTGCCAGCAGCGCGACAGGGGGCGAAGGCTACACCTTC.

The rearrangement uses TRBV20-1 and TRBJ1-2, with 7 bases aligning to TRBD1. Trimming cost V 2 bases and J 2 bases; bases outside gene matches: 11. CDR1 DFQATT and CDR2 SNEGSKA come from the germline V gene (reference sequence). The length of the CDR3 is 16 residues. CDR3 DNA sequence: TGCAGTGCTAGACCCCTGGGACAGAAGACGAACTATGGCTACACCTTC. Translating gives CSARPLGQKTNYGYTF.

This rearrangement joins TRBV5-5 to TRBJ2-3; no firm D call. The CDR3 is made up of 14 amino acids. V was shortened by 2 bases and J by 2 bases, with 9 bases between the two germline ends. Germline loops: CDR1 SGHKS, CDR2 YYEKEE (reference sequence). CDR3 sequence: CASSFGWATDTQYF. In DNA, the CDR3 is TGTGCCAGCAGCTTTGGTTGGGCCACAGATACGCAGTATTTT.

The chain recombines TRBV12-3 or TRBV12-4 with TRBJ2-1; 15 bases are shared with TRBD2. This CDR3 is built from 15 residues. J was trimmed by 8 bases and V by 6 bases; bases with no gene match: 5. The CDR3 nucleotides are TGTGCCAGCAGACACGGGACTAGCGGGAGGTATGAGCAGTTCTTC. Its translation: CASRHGTSGRYEQFF.

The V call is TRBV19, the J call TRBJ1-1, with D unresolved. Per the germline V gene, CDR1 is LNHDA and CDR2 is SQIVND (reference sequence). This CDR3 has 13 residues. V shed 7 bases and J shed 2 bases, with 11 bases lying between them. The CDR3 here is CASMRQINTEAFF. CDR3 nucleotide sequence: TGTGCCAGTATGAGGCAGATAAACACTGAAGCTTTCTTT. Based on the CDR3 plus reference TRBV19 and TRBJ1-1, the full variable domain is DGGITQSPKYLFRKEGQNVTLSCEQNLNHDAMYWYRQDPGQGLRLIYYSQIVNDFQKGDIAEGYSVSREKKESFPLTVTSAQKNPTAFYLCASMRQINTEAFFGQGTRLTVV.

CDR3 nucleotides: TGCGCCAGCAGCTCCCAAGGCGGCGGAGTATACGAGCAGTACTTC. Its protein is CASSSQGGGVYEQYF. The chain employs TRBV5-1 and TRBJ2-7, with D unresolved. The V end lost 3 bases, the J end lost 4 bases, and 17 bases lay between the germline ends. In germline, CDR1 is SGHRS, CDR2 YFSETQ. The CDR3 contains 15 residues. Filled out from reference TRBV5-1 and TRBJ2-7, the complete variable domain reads KAGVTQTPRYLIKTRGQQVTLSCSPISGHRSVSWYQQTPGQGLQFLFEYFSETQRNKGNFPGRFSGRQFSNSRSEMNVSTLELGDSALYLCASSSQGGGVYEQYFGPGTRLTVT.

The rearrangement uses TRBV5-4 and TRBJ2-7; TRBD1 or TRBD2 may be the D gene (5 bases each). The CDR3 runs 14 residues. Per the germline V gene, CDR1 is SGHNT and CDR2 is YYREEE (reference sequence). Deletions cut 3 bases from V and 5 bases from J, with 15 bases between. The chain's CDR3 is CASSSGTAPNEQYF. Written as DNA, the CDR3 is TGTGCCAGCAGCTCCGGGACGGCTCCTAACGAGCAGTACTTC. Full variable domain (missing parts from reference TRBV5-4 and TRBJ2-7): ETGVTQSPTHLIKTRGQQVTLRCSSQSGHNTVSWYQQALGQGPQFIFQYYREEENGRGNFPPRFSGLQFPNYSSELNVNALELDDSALYLCASSSGTAPNEQYFGPGTRLTVT.

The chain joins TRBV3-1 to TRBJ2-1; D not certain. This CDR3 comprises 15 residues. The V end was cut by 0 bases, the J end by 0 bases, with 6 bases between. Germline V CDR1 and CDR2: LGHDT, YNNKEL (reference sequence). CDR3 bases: TGTGCCAGCAGCCAAGAGGGCTTCTCCTACAATGAGCAGTTCTTC. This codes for CASSQEGFSYNEQFF.

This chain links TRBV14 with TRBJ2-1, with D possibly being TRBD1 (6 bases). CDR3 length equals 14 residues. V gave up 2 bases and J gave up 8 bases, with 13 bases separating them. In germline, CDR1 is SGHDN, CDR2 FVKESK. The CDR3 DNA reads TGTGCCAGCAGCCAAAACAGGGCACCTGATGAGCAGTTCTTC. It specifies CASSQNRAPDEQFF.

The CDR3 here is CIVTGGNTEAFF. CDR3 nucleotide sequence: TGCATCGTGACTGGGGGCAACACTGAAGCTTTCTTT. This sequence joins TRBV29-1 and TRBJ1-1, with D perhaps matching TRBD1 (6 bases). The germline gives CDR1 SQVTM, CDR2 ANQGSEA. The CDR3 totals 12 residues.

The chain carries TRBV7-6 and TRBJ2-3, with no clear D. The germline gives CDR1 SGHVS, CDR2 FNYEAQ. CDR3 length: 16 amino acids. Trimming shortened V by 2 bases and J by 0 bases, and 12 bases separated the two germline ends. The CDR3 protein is CASSLFGISSTDTQYF. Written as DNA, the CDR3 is TGTGCCAGCAGCTTATTCGGCATTTCTAGCACAGATACGCAGTATTTT.

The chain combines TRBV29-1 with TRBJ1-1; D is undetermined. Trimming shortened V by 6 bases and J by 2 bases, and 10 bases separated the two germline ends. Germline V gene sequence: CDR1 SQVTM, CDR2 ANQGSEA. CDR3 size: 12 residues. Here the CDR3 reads CSVRAVNTEAFF. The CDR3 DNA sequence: TGCAGCGTGAGGGCAGTTAACACTGAAGCTTTCTTT.

CDR3 residues: CASSFRAENSPLHF. CDR3 in DNA: TGTGCCAGCAGTTTCCGGGCCGAGAATTCACCCCTCCACTTT. This chain joins TRBV6-5 and TRBJ1-6, with D unclear. The V end lost 4 bases, the J end lost 7 bases, and 11 bases lay between the germline ends. The germline V gene has CDR1 MNHEY and CDR2 SVGAGI. This CDR3 has 14 residues.

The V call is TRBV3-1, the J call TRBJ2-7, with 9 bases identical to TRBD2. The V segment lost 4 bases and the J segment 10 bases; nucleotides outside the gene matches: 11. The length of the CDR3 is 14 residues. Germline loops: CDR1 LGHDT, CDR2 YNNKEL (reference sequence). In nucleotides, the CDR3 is TGTGCCAGCAGCCCATCCGGGACTAGCCTTACACAGTACTTC. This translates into CASSPSGTSLTQYF.